The T cell receptor (beta chain) described here comes from a study of T cell repertoires in cytomegalovirus infection. As for the study in general: A matching HLA type, together with CMV infection, was signaled by public TCR beta signatures.

MiXCR was run by TCRdb on the reads, yielding one entry per CDR3 protein. The repertoire has about 490,000 distinct CDR3 sequences, about 15% of them found once; the top ten carry around 25%. Comment on this clonotype: What it recognizes is unknown.

Study-wide results and caveats: There were HLA-C-restricted CMV-specific TCR beta clonotypes dominating the ex vivo response. Cumulative public TCR beta family frequency identified CMV carriers with the relevant HLA.

The length of the CDR3 is 13 residues. Germline V gene lookup returns CDR1 SEHNR and CDR2 FQNEAQ (reference sequence). V lost 2 bases to trimming and J lost 7 bases, with 11 bases between them. The source material was CD8+ T cells from PBMCs. The V call is TRBV7-9, the J call TRBJ1-1; D not resolved. The sequence derives from a human donor in good health (CMV status not recorded). Some clones in this sample may be carry-over from other donors' samples. The CDR3 loop is CASSLRPQGEAFF. CDR3 DNA: TGTGCCAGCAGCTTACGGCCCCAAGGTGAAGCTTTCTTT. The variable domain in full, with the rest retrieved from reference TRBV7-9 and TRBJ1-1, is DTGVSQNPRHKITKRGQNVTFRCDPISEHNRLYWYRQTLGQGPEFLTYFQNEAQLEKSRLLSDRFSAERPKGSFSTLEIQRTEQGDSAMYLCASSLRPQGEAFFGQGTRLTVV.